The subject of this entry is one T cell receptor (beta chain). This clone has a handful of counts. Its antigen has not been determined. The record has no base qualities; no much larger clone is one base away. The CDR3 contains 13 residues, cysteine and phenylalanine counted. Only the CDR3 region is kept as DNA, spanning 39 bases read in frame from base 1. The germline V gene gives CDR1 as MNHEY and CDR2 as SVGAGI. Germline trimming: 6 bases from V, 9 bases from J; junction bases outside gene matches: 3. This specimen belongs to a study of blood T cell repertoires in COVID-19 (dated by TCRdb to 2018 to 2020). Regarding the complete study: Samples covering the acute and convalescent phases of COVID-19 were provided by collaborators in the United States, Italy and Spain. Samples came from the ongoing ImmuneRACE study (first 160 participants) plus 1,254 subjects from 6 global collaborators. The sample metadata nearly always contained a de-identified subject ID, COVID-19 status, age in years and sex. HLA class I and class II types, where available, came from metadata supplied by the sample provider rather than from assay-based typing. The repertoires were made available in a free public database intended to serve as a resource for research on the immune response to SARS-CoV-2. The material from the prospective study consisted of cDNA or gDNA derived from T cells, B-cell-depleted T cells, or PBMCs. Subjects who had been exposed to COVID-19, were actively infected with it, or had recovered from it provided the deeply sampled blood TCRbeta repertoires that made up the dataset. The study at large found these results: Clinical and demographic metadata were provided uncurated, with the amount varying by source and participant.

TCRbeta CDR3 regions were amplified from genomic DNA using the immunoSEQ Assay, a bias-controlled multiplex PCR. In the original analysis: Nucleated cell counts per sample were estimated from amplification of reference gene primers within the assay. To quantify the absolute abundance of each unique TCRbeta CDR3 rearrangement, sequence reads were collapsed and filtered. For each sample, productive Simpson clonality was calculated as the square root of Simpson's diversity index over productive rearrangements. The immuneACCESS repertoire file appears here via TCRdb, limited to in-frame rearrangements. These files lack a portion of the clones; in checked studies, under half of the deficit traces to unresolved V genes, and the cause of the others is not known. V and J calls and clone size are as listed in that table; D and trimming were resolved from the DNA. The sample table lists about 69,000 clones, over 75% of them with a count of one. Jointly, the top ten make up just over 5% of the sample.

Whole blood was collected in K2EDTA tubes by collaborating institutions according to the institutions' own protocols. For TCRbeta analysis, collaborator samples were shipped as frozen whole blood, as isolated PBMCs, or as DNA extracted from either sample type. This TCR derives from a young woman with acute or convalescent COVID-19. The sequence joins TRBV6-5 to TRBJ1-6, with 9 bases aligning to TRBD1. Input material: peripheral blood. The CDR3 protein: CASRMDRGSPLHF. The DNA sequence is TGTGCCAGCAGAATGGACAGGGGTTCACCCCTCCACTTT.